Listed below are T cell receptor beta chains from one sample, sequenced in a study of T cell responses to AZD1222 COVID-19 vaccine. The protocol was immunoSEQ multiplex PCR, while the TCRdb copy is restricted to in-frame clones and leaves out a portion. Of 65,000 to 100,000 clones listed, approximately 90% were seen once; the top ten hold 8%. Sequenced here: peripheral blood, sampled 28 days after the second AZD1222 dose. Receptors were obtained from an adult who received the AZD1222 COVID-19 vaccine. Each CDR3 is given with its conserved first and last residue. D genes are given only for firm matches. Rows give clone size only sometimes, using once, few, many, or a class for an expanded clone.

cdr3_aa	cdr3_nt	d_call	v_call	j_call	clone_size
CAISELGQSGYTF	TGTGCCATCAGTGAGTTAGGACAGAGCGGCTACACCTTC	-	TRBV10-3	TRBJ1-2	-
CASSQDRAPGGANVLTF	TGTGCCAGCAGCCAAGACAGGGCTCCGGGCGGGGCCAACGTCCTGACTTTC	-	TRBV3-1/TRBV3-2	TRBJ2-6	-
CASSLSWGIANYGYTF	TGCGCCAGCAGCCTCTCCTGGGGGATAGCTAACTATGGCTACACCTTC	-	TRBV4-1	TRBJ1-2	-
CASRRTGGDQPQHF	TGTGCCAGCAGGAGGACAGGGGGAGATCAGCCCCAGCATTTT	TRBD1	TRBV6-5	TRBJ1-5	-
CATSDGGALGDNGYTF	TGTGCCACCAGTGATGGGGGCGCGCTGGGAGATAATGGCTACACCTTC	-	TRBV24-1	TRBJ1-2	once
CASSIRGSGTASGTDTQYF	TGTGCCAGTAGTATTCGGGGTAGCGGGACCGCCAGTGGGACAGATACGCAGTATTTT	TRBD2	TRBV19	TRBJ2-3	once
CASSSPLEAFF	TGTGCCAGCAGTTCACCATTGGAAGCTTTCTTT	-	TRBV28	TRBJ1-1	-
CASSLAETGWNEQFF	TGTGCCAGCAGCTTGGCCGAGACAGGGTGGAATGAGCAGTTCTTC	TRBD1	TRBV5-4	TRBJ2-1	-
CASSVTPKQETQYF	TGTGCCAGCAGCGTAACCCCTAAACAAGAGACCCAGTACTTC	-	TRBV9	TRBJ2-5	-
CASSPRPGTGRFALHF	TGTGCCAGCAGCCCCCGCCCGGGGACAGGGCGCTTCGCCCTCCACTTT	TRBD1	TRBV7-8	TRBJ1-6	-
CATTPFLDRRGYTF	TGTGCCACCACCCCCTTCCTTGACAGGCGGGGCTACACCTTC	-	TRBV19	TRBJ1-2	-
CASSYGGLRSPLHF	TGTGCCAGCAGTTACGGGGGATTGCGGTCACCCCTCCACTTT	-	TRBV6-5	TRBJ1-6	-
CATSPGSQGDEQYF	TGTGCCACCTCCCCGGGCAGCCAGGGCGACGAGCAGTACTTC	-	TRBV6-6	TRBJ2-7	-
CASRRGGQETQYF	TGTGCCAGCAGACGAGGGGGTCAAGAGACCCAGTACTTC	-	TRBV27	TRBJ2-5	-
CASRSVPGGGDYGYTF	TGTGCCAGTAGATCCGTACCAGGGGGAGGCGACTATGGCTACACCTTC	TRBD1	TRBV19	TRBJ1-2	-
CASTHETGYNEQFF	TGTGCCAGCACACACGAGACGGGTTACAATGAGCAGTTCTTC	-	TRBV7-9	TRBJ2-1	few
CASSLEGRGEQYF	TGTGCCAGCAGCTTAGAGGGAAGGGGCGAGCAGTACTTC	-	TRBV11-2	TRBJ2-7	-
CASSKKGAPPNQPQHF	TGTGCCAGCAGCAAAAAGGGCGCTCCCCCCAATCAGCCCCAGCATTTT	-	TRBV21-1	TRBJ1-5	-
CATSKGDGQPQHF	TGTGCCACCAGCAAGGGGGACGGCCAGCCCCAGCATTTT	-	TRBV15	TRBJ1-5	-
CASSPESSGNQPQHF	TGTGCCAGCAGCCCAGAAAGCTCCGGCAATCAGCCCCAGCATTTT	-	TRBV4-2	TRBJ1-5	-
CASSRDRVVGGYTF	TGTGCCAGCAGTCGGGACAGGGTCGTGGGCGGCTACACCTTC	TRBD1	TRBV2	TRBJ1-2	-
CASSEEGGTSGTITDTQYF	TGTGCCAGCAGCGAGGAGGGGGGGACTAGCGGGACCATCACAGATACGCAGTATTTT	TRBD2	TRBV9	TRBJ2-3	-
CASRPGQGGKLFF	TGTGCCAGTAGACCTGGACAGGGCGGGAAACTGTTTTTT	TRBD1	TRBV19	TRBJ1-4	-
CASSEAIGIGGYTF	TGTGCCAGCAGTGAAGCCATTGGGATAGGCGGCTACACCTTC	-	TRBV6-1	TRBJ1-2	-
CASSYHVMNTEAFF	TGTGCCAGCAGCTATCACGTCATGAACACTGAAGCTTTCTTT	-	TRBV11-1	TRBJ1-1	-
CASSQDLVTNYGYTF	TGCGCCAGCAGCCAAGATCTTGTCACTAACTATGGCTACACCTTC	-	TRBV4-3	TRBJ1-2	-
CASSLAGGQAQYF	TGTGCCAGCAGCTTAGCGGGGGGACAGGCGCAGTATTTT	TRBD1	TRBV7-8	TRBJ2-3	-
CASSLTSSGTTSYEQYF	TGTGCCAGCAGCCTAACGTCCTCCGGGACTACTTCCTACGAGCAGTACTTC	TRBD2	TRBV4-2	TRBJ2-7	-
CASSFGTKGYTF	TGTGCCAGCAGTTTCGGTACTAAGGGCTACACCTTC	-	TRBV12-3/TRBV12-4	TRBJ1-2	-
CASSPGQGATDTQYF	TGCGCCAGCAGCCCGGGACAGGGGGCCACAGATACGCAGTATTTT	TRBD1	TRBV4-1	TRBJ2-3	-
CASMSDRGYEQYF	TGTGCCAGCATGTCGGACAGGGGCTACGAGCAGTACTTC	TRBD1	TRBV27	TRBJ2-7	-
CSASYRVPEQFF	TGCAGTGCTAGTTACAGAGTCCCTGAGCAGTTCTTC	-	TRBV20-1	TRBJ2-1	-
CASSPDRGSYGYTF	TGTGCCAGCAGTCCCGACAGGGGGTCCTATGGCTACACCTTC	TRBD1	TRBV27	TRBJ1-2	-
CASSQEHSGAGELFF	TGCGCCAGCAGCCAAGAACATTCGGGTGCCGGGGAGCTGTTTTTT	-	TRBV4-1	TRBJ2-2	-
CASKREIQGEQFF	TGTGCCTCAAAGCGGGAGATCCAGGGTGAGCAGTTCTTC	TRBD2	TRBV27	TRBJ2-1	few
CASSEDNTYEQYF	TGTGCCAGCAGTGAAGATAATACCTACGAGCAGTACTTC	-	TRBV2	TRBJ2-7	once
CASSMGAGGFPNEQFF	TGTGCCAGTAGTATGGGAGCGGGGGGCTTCCCCAATGAGCAGTTCTTC	TRBD2	TRBV19	TRBJ2-1	-
CASSSGLSSETQYF	TGCGCCAGCAGCTCGGGACTTTCCTCGGAGACCCAGTACTTC	-	TRBV5-1	TRBJ2-5	few
CASSLGVGRNEQYF	TGCGCCAGCAGCTTGGGGGTAGGGCGCAACGAGCAGTACTTC	-	TRBV5-1	TRBJ2-7	-
CASSSQDRPQHF	TGTGCCAGCAGTTCTCAGGACCGGCCCCAGCATTTT	-	TRBV28	TRBJ1-5	-
CASSPRKTIDPTSIYNEQFF	TGTGCCAGCTCACCACGGAAGACAATTGATCCAACCTCCATCTACAATGAGCAGTTCTTC	-	TRBV18	TRBJ2-1	-
CSVESGSPQFF	TGCAGCGTTGAGAGCGGGAGTCCCCAGTTCTTC	TRBD2	TRBV29-1	TRBJ2-1	once
CASSDRRDSGANVLTF	TGTGCCAGCAGTGACCGGCGAGACTCTGGGGCCAACGTCCTGACTTTC	-	TRBV2	TRBJ2-6	once
CASRSGRIATNEKLFF	TGTGCCAGCAGAAGTGGACGGATAGCAACTAATGAAAAACTGTTTTTT	-	TRBV7-9	TRBJ1-4	-
CASSLVGEKLFF	TGTGCCAGCAGCTTAGTCGGAGAAAAACTGTTTTTT	-	TRBV11-2	TRBJ1-4	-
CASSLTSGSADTQYF	TGTGCCAGCAGCCTGACTAGCGGGAGTGCAGATACGCAGTATTTT	TRBD2	TRBV7-2	TRBJ2-3	-